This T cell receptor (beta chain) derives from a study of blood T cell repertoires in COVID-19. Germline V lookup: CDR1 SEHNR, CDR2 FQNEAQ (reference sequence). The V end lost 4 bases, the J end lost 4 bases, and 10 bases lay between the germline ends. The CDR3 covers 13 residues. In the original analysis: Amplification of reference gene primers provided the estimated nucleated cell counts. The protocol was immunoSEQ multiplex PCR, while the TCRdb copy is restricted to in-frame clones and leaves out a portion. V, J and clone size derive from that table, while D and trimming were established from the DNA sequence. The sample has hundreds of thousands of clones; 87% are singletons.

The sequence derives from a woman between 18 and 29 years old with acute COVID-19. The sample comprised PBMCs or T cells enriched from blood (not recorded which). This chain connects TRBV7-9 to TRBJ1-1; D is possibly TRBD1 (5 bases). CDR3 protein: CASSSRGVTEAFF. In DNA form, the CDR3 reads TGTGCCAGCAGCTCGCGGGGGGTCACTGAAGCTTTCTTT.